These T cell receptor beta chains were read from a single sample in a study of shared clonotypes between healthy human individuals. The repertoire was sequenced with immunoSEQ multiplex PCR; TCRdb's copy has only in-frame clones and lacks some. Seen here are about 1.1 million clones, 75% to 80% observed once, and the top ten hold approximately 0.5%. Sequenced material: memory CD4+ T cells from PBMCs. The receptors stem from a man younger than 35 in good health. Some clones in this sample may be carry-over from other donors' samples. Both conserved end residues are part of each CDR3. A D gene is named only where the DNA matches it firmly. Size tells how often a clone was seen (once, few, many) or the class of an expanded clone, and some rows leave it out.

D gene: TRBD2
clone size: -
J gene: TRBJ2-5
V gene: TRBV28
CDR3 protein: CASSFFGLATSRGTQYF
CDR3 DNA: TGTGCCAGCAGTTTCTTCGGACTAGCGACAAGCCGGGGGACCCAGTACTTC

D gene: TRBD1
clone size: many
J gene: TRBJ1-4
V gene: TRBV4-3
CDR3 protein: CASSQVGQGKNEKLFF
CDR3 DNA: TGCGCCAGCAGCCAAGTGGGACAGGGGAAAAATGAAAAACTGTTTTTT

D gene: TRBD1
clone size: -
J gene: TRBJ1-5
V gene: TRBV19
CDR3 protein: CASSPQGGDQPQHF
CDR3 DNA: TGTGCCAGTAGTCCACAGGGGGGAGATCAGCCCCAGCATTTT

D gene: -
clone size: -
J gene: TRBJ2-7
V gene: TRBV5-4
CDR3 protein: CASSLQGGSYEQYF
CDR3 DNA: TGTGCCAGCAGCTTACAGGGGGGGTCCTACGAGCAGTACTTC

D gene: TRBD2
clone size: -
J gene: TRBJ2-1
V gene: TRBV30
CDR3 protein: CAWSGGRAGGPRDEQFF
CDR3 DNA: TGTGCCTGGAGTGGGGGGCGAGCGGGAGGGCCACGGGATGAGCAGTTCTTC

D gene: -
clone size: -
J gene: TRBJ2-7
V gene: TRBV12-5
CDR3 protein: CASGLKGRYEQYF
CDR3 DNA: TGTGCTAGTGGTTTGAAGGGTCGTTACGAGCAGTACTTC

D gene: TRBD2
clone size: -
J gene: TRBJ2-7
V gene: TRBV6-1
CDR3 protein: CATSLRRGTGEQYF
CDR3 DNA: TGTGCCACCTCCCTCCGGCGGGGGACGGGCGAGCAGTACTTC

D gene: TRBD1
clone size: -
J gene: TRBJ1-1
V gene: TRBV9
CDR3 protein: CASSVGASGGNTEAFF
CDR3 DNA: TGTGCCAGCAGCGTAGGGGCCTCAGGGGGGAACACTGAAGCTTTCTTT

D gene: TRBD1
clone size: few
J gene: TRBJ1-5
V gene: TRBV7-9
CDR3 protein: CASSAPGTGNQPQHF
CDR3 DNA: TGTGCCAGCAGCGCCCCCGGGACAGGTAATCAGCCCCAGCATTTT

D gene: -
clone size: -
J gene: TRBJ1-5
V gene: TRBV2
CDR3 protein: CASRDSSQRQHF
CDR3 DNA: TGTGCCAGCAGGGACTCCTCCCAGCGCCAGCATTTT

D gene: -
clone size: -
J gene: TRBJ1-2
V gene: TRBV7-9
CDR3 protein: CASSLVGKYGYTF
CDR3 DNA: TGTGCCAGCAGCTTAGTAGGAAAGTATGGCTACACCTTC

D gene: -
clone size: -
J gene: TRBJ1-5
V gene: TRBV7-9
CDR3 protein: CASSLEGDSNQPQHF
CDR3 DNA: TGTGCCAGCAGCTTAGAGGGGGATAGCAATCAGCCCCAGCATTTT

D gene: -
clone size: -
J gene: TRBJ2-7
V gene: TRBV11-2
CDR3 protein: CASGRARPAYEQYF
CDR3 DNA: TGTGCCAGCGGGCGGGCCAGACCCGCCTACGAGCAGTACTTC

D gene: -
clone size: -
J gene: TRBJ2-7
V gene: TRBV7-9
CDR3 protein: CASSQGGGRYKAYEQYF
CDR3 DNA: TGTGCCAGCAGCCAAGGAGGGGGACGATACAAAGCCTACGAGCAGTACTTC

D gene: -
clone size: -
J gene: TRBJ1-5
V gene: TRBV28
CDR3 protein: CATWRITDQPQHF
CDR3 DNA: TGTGCCACCTGGCGGATAACTGATCAGCCCCAGCATTTT

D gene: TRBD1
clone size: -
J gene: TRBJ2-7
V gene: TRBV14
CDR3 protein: CASSQQTGGYYEQYF
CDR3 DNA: TGTGCCAGCAGCCAACAGACAGGGGGCTATTACGAGCAGTACTTC

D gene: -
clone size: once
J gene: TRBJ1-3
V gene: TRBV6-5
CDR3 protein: CASSYSPVPSGNTIYF
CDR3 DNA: TGTGCCAGCAGTTACTCTCCAGTCCCGAGTGGAAACACCATATATTTT

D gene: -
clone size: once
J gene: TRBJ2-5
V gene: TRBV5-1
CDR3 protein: CASSLGTDQETQYF
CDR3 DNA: TGCGCCAGCAGCTTGGGCACAGATCAAGAGACCCAGTACTTC

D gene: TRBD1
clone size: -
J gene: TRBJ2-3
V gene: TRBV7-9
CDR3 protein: CASSLGTGLTDTQYF
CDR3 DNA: TGTGCCAGCAGCCTCGGGACAGGGTTAACAGATACGCAGTATTTT

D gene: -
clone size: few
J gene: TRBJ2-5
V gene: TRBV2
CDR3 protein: CASSERTGTSGTQYF
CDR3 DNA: TGTGCCAGCAGTGAAAGGACAGGGACTAGTGGGACCCAGTACTTC

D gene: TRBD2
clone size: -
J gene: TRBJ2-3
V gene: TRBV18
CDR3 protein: CASSLEREGTQYF
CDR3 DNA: TGTGCCAGCTCACTCGAGCGGGAGGGTACGCAGTATTTT

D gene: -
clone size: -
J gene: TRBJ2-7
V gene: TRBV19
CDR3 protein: CASSIDRVGENEQYF
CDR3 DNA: TGTGCCAGTAGTATAGACAGGGTCGGGGAGAACGAGCAGTACTTC

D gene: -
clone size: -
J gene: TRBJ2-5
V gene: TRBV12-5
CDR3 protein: CASGLGQFQETQYF
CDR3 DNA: TGTGCTAGTGGTTTGGGACAGTTCCAAGAGACCCAGTACTTC

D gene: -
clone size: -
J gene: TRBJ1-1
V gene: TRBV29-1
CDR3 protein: CSVEQGFTEAFF
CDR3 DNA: TGCAGCGTTGAACAGGGGTTCACTGAAGCTTTCTTT

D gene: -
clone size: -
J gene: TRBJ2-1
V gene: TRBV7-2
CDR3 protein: CASSQERPYNEQFF
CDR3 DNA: TGTGCCAGCAGCCAAGAGCGGCCCTACAATGAGCAGTTCTTC

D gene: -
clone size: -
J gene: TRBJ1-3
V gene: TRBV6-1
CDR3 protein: CASSVSSGAGNTIYF
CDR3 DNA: TGTGCCAGCAGTGTCTCTTCAGGGGCTGGAAACACCATATATTTT

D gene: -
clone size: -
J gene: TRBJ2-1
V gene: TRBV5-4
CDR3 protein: CASSLNGVEFF
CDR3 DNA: TGTGCCAGCAGCTTAAATGGGGTGGAGTTCTTC

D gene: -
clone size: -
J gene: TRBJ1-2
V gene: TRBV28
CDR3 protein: CASSFGSRTVYGYTF
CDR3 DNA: TGTGCCAGCAGTTTTGGGTCCAGGACAGTCTATGGCTACACCTTC

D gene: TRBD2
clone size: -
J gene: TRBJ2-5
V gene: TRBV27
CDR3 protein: CASSTRLAGGVETQYF
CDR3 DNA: TGTGCCAGCAGTACGCGACTAGCGGGAGGGGTGGAGACCCAGTACTTC

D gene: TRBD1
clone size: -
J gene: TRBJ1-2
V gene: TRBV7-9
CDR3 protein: CASSLTGGDYGYTF
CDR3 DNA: TGTGCCAGCAGCTTGACAGGGGGCGACTATGGCTACACCTTC

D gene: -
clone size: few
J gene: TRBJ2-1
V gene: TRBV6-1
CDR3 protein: CASSETLDSSYNEQFF
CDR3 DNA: TGTGCCAGCAGTGAAACGCTGGACAGCTCCTACAATGAGCAGTTCTTC